Reported below is one T cell receptor (beta chain). The data originate from a study of blood T cell repertoires in COVID-19. The wider study: Researchers got acute and convalescent COVID-19 samples from the United States, Italy and Spain. PBMCs, B-cell-depleted T cells, or T cells were the source of the cDNA or gDNA that made up the material.

As originally analysed: Quantification of nucleated cells was approximated via reference gene primer amplification. TCRdb keeps only in-frame clones here, not all; method: immunoSEQ multiplex PCR. That table supplies the V and J calls and clone size; D and trimming were determined from the DNA. The sample contains more than 300,000 clones, about 90% of which appear only once. Enrolled during active infection, Seattle patients were then followed longitudinally. The CDR3 is 15 residues long. V was clipped by 6 bases and J by 3 bases; unmatched bases: 7. Germline V gene data show CDR1 as WNHNN and CDR2 as SYGVQD (reference sequence).

The chain recombines TRBV10-1 with TRBJ2-1, with TRBD1 matching 8 bases. The sample comprised peripheral blood. The clonotype originates from a woman aged 70-85 years with COVID-19, enrolled during active disease. CDR3 DNA sequence: TGCGCCAGCAGCAAGGGGACAGGTGTCTACAATGAGCAGTTCTTC. Amino acid sequence: CASSKGTGVYNEQFF.